This T cell receptor beta chain was found in a study of stem cell transplantation in POMP-related autoinflammatory disease. Clones were read by immunoSEQ multiplex PCR, and TCRdb kept only the in-frame ones, dropping some. Of 9,000 to 10,000 clones listed, roughly 77% are singletons. This clone was counted between two and nine times. This CDR3 contains 13 residues. Germline V gene data show CDR1 as MNHNY and CDR2 as SVGAGI (reference sequence). Trimming shortened V by 4 bases and J by 5 bases, and 11 bases separated the two germline ends. The V call is TRBV6-6, the J call TRBJ2-5; no clear D gene. This TCR came from a human patient with POMP-related autoinflammation and immune dysregulation (PRAID). A subset of T cells may come from the graft donor. Source: CD4+ T cells from PBMCs, taken after stem cell transplantation. This CDR3 reads CASSLGRSETQYF. CDR3 nucleotides: TGTGCCAGCAGTTTGGGCCGGAGCGAGACCCAGTACTTC.